The entry that follows covers one T cell receptor (beta chain) sequence. The antigen remains undetermined. PCR used 60 Vbeta primers and 13 Jbeta primers. The protocol was immunoSEQ multiplex PCR, while the TCRdb copy is restricted to in-frame clones and leaves out a portion. The profile shows about 190,000 clones, roughly 74% of them singletons. The data stem from a study of cytomegalovirus exposure and HLA in healthy donors. The germline V gene encodes CDR1 SGHDT and CDR2 YYEEEE. The CDR3 extends over 15 amino acids. V was clipped by 2 bases and J by 5 bases, with 14 bases between them. Overall study results and limits: Roughly even sequencing depth across donors was the assumption behind the presence/absence analyses. Clonal expansion was found to be greater in HLA-associated TCR beta chains than in equally common others in a later analysis. When analyzed later, the rates of TCR association showed variation by HLA locus, with DRB1 the most and HLA-C the fewest.

The material sequenced was PBMCs. The TCR sequence derives from a woman aged 30 to 39 in good health and CMV-seropositive. The V call is TRBV5-6, the J call TRBJ2-1; the D gene is possibly TRBD1 (6 bases). DNA of the CDR3: TGTGCCAGCAGCTTTCTCGCACAGGGTAACAATGAGCAGTTCTTC. Translating it yields CASSFLAQGNNEQFF.